This TCR beta chain stems from a study of blood T cell repertoires in COVID-19. For the study at large: Samples of COVID-19 (acute and convalescent) were obtained from the United States, Italy and Spain. T cells, B-cell-depleted T cells, or PBMCs supplied cDNA or gDNA.

Authors' methods: The authors estimated nucleated cell counts from reference gene primer amplification. Repertoires were generated with immunoSEQ multiplex PCR, while TCRdb's copy carries only in-frame clones and drops some. Clone size and V and J calls were adopted from that table, with D and trimming inferred from the DNA. The sample yields 200,000 to 250,000 clones, 86% seen once. This CDR3 is built from 13 residues. V lost 6 bases to trimming and J lost 2 bases, with 9 bases between them. What was sequenced was peripheral blood. This clonotype was obtained from a man aged 55 to 70 with acute or convalescent COVID-19. This chain links TRBV12-3 or TRBV12-4 with TRBJ2-3; D is undetermined. The CDR3 DNA follows: TGTGCCAGCAGCACAGAATACACAGATACGCAGTATTTT. The encoded protein is CASSTEYTDTQYF.